These 6 T cell receptor beta chains were sequenced from one sample in a study of blood T cell repertoires in COVID-19. Generated by immunoSEQ multiplex PCR, the TCRdb table keeps only in-frame clones and is missing some. The sample consists of roughly 100,000 clones, about 90% of them appearing once. Sequenced: peripheral blood. The origin of the receptors is a man in his fifties in a cohort sampled during active COVID-19.

In DNA form, the CDR3 reads TGTGCCAGCAGCCCCTCACGGACAGAACGCTCTGGGGCCAACGTCCTGACTTTC. Residues: CASSPSRTERSGANVLTF. This sequence joins TRBV7-9 and TRBJ2-6; D may be TRBD1 (6 bases). The V gene's germline CDR1 is SEHNR and CDR2 FQNEAQ (reference sequence). The germline V and J ends were trimmed by 5 bases and 0 bases, with 17 bases remaining between them. The CDR3 sequence is 18 residues long.

The rearrangement links TRBV11-2 to TRBJ2-5; 7 nucleotides align to TRBD2. Trimming removed 6 bases from V and 1 base from J; junction bases left unmatched: 5. CDR1 and CDR2 from the germline V gene are SGHAT and FQNNGV. The CDR3 covers 14 residues. CDR3 region: CASRKGLPQETQYF. CDR3 bases: TGTGCCAGCAGAAAGGGACTACCCCAAGAGACCCAGTACTTC. Together with reference TRBV11-2 and TRBJ2-5, the CDR3 gives the full variable domain: EAGVAQSPRYKIIEKRQSVAFWCNPISGHATLYWYQQILGQGPKLLIQFQNNGVVDDSQLPKDRFSAERLKGVDSTLKIQPAKLEDSAVYLCASRKGLPQETQYFGPGTRLLVL.

V gene TRBV4-3 combines with J gene TRBJ1-1; D gene unclear. Germline-derived CDR1 and CDR2 are LGHNA and YSLEER. V lost 1 base, J lost 0 bases, and 12 bases lay in between. The CDR3 spans 16 residues. CDR3 sequence (DNA): TGCGCCAGCAGCCAAGGTAATTCCATAGTGAACACTGAAGCTTTCTTT. This translates into CASSQGNSIVNTEAFF.

The genes are TRBV5-1 and TRBJ2-5; 9 bases fit TRBD1. This CDR3 comprises 14 residues. Germline V gene data show CDR1 as SGHRS and CDR2 as YFSETQ. The trim removed 2 bases at V and 2 bases at J, leaving 1 base unmatched. CDR3 DNA sequence: TGCGCCAGCAGCTTCGGGACAGGGCAAGAGACCCAGTACTTC. Its protein is CASSFGTGQETQYF. The full variable domain, its missing parts supplied by reference TRBV5-1 and TRBJ2-5, is KAGVTQTPRYLIKTRGQQVTLSCSPISGHRSVSWYQQTPGQGLQFLFEYFSETQRNKGNFPGRFSGRQFSNSRSEMNVSTLELGDSALYLCASSFGTGQETQYFGPGTRLLVL.

This chain links TRBV30 with TRBJ2-1; tentatively, D is TRBD1 (6 bases). The germline V gene has CDR1 GTSNPN and CDR2 SVGIG (reference sequence). CDR3 length: 17 amino acids. Trimming pared 3 bases from V and 4 bases from J, leaving 22 bases between. As DNA, the CDR3 is TGTGCCTGGAGGGAAGTCGACAGGCCGAGGAGATACAATGAGCAGTTCTTC. It codes for CAWREVDRPRRYNEQFF.

This chain connects TRBV11-2 to TRBJ2-5; 8 nucleotides agree with TRBD1. The length of the CDR3 is 15 residues. Germline V gene lookup returns CDR1 SGHAT and CDR2 FQNNGV. After removal of 5 bases from V and 1 base from J, the junction contained 6 bases not matched to a gene. Written as DNA, the CDR3 is TGTGCCAGCAGCGTCGCAGGGACAGGCCAAGAGACCCAGTACTTC. As protein: CASSVAGTGQETQYF.